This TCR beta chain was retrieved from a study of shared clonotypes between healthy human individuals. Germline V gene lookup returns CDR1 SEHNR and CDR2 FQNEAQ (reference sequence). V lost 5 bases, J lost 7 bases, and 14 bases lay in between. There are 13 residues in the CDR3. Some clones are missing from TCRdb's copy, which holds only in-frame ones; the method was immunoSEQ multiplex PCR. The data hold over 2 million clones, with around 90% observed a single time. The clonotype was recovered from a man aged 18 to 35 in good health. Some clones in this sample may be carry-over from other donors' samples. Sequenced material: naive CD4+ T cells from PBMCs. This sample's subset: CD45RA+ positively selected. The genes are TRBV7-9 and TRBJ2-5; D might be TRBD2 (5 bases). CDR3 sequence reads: CASSGSGSGTQYF. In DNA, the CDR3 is TGTGCCAGCAGCGGATCGGGAAGTGGGACCCAGTACTTC.